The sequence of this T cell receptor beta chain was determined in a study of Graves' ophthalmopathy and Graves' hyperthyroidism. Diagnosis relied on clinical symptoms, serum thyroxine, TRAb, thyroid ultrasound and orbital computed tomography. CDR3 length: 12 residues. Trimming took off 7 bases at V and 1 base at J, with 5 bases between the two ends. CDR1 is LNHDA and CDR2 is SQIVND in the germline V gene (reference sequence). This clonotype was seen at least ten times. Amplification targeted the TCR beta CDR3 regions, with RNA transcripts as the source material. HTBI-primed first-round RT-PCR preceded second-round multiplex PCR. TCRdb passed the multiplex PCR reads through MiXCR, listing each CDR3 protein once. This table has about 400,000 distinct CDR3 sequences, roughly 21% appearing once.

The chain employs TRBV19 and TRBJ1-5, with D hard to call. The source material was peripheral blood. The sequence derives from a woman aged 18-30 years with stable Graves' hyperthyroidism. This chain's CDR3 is CASKSSNQPQHF. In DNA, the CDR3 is TGTGCCAGTAAATCGAGCAATCAGCCCCAGCATTTT.